The rows below give T cell receptor beta chains drawn from one sample of a study of early stage breast cancer tumors. TCRdb's table, derived via immunoSEQ multiplex PCR, lists solely in-frame clones and lacks some. The data show about 5,000 clones, around 60% seen once. The sequencing input was breast tumor tissue. These receptors all stem from a person in their fifties or sixties with breast cancer. Both conserved end residues are part of each CDR3. Fields, in order: V gene, D gene, clone size, J gene, CDR3 protein, CDR3 DNA. D genes are given only for firm matches. Rows give clone size only sometimes, using once, few, many, or a class for an expanded clone.

>TRBV4-1|-|-|TRBJ1-1
CASSQTPGENTEAFF
TGCGCCAGCAGCCAAACGCCAGGGGAGAACACTGAAGCTTTCTTT
>TRBV7-2|-|few|TRBJ2-2
CASSLSPGGIAGELFF
TGTGCCAGCAGCTTATCTCCAGGGGGGATCGCCGGGGAGCTGTTTTTT
>TRBV18|-|few|TRBJ2-7
CASSPPGTWATYEQYF
TGTGCCAGCTCACCACCGGGGACCTGGGCCACCTACGAGCAGTACTTC
>TRBV5-1|TRBD1|few|TRBJ1-3
CASGSGTGGNTIYF
TGCGCCAGCGGATCCGGGACAGGAGGTAACACCATATATTTT
>TRBV27|-|-|TRBJ2-1
CASRTSAGPFNEQFF
TGTGCCAGCAGGACCTCGGCGGGGCCCTTCAATGAGCAGTTCTTC
>TRBV4-3|-|large|TRBJ1-1
CASSQDRGGSDVAFF
TGCGCCAGCAGCCAAGATCGGGGCGGCTCTGATGTGGCTTTCTTT
>TRBV11-3|-|-|TRBJ2-2
CASSFFAGELFF
TGTGCCAGCAGCTTTTTCGCCGGGGAGCTGTTTTTT
>TRBV11-3|TRBD2|-|TRBJ2-5
CASSSGLAGGLLGETQYF
TGTGCCAGCAGCTCCGGACTAGCGGGGGGGCTCCTTGGGGAGACCCAGTACTTC
>TRBV19|TRBD2|-|TRBJ2-7
CASSMGTSVSYEQYF
TGTGCCAGTAGTATGGGGACTAGCGTCTCCTACGAGCAGTACTTC
>TRBV10-1|-|few|TRBJ1-6
CASPEKTAISPLHF
TGCGCCAGCCCAGAGAAGACCGCGATCTCACCCCTCCACTTT
>TRBV5-1|-|-|TRBJ2-7
CASSLEVRTPSHEQYF
TGCGCCAGCAGCTTGGAGGTTAGGACACCATCTCACGAGCAGTACTTC
>TRBV27|-|-|TRBJ2-7
CASSLHPPPGVDSYEQYF
TGTGCCAGCAGTCTCCACCCCCCCCCAGGGGTAGACTCCTACGAGCAGTACTTC
>TRBV4-3|-|-|TRBJ2-3
CASSQEKAGTSTDTQYF
TGCGCCAGCAGCCAAGAGAAGGCGGGGACTAGCACAGATACGCAGTATTTT
>TRBV7-2|-|-|TRBJ2-2
CASSLARDANTGELFF
TGTGCCAGCAGCTTAGCGAGGGACGCTAACACCGGGGAGCTGTTTTTT
>TRBV23-1|-|-|TRBJ1-2
CASSLYPGGRGSYTF
TGCGCCAGCAGTCTCTACCCGGGGGGCCGGGGGAGCTACACCTTC
>TRBV15|-|-|TRBJ2-1
CATSRDQVRSNEQFF
TGTGCCACCAGCAGAGATCAAGTCAGAAGCAATGAGCAGTTCTTC
>TRBV9|-|-|TRBJ2-3
CASSVVPGAGATDTQYF
TGTGCCAGCAGCGTAGTTCCAGGGGCTGGGGCCACAGATACGCAGTATTTT
>TRBV5-4|TRBD2|-|TRBJ2-7
CASSPREGSYEQYF
TGTGCCAGCAGCCCGAGGGAGGGAAGCTACGAGCAGTACTTC
>TRBV21-1|-|few|TRBJ2-7
CASSREGNRNYEQYF
TGTGCCAGCAGCAGGGAGGGGAACAGGAACTACGAGCAGTACTTC
>TRBV19|-|-|TRBJ1-4
CASSTQREKLFF
TGTGCCAGTAGTACCCAGAGGGAAAAACTGTTTTTT
>TRBV7-2|TRBD2|-|TRBJ2-1
CASSFQAGGSYNEQFF
TGTGCCAGCAGCTTCCAAGCGGGGGGGTCCTACAATGAGCAGTTCTTC
>TRBV9|TRBD2|-|TRBJ2-1
CASTSGGDMNEQFF
TGTGCCAGCACCTCCGGGGGGGATATGAATGAGCAGTTCTTC
>TRBV7-2|-|-|TRBJ1-1
CASSLGIGISEAFF
TGTGCCAGCAGCTTGGGTATCGGGATCTCTGAAGCTTTCTTT
>TRBV28|-|-|TRBJ2-5
CASSFPGERGSRYF
TGTGCCAGCAGTTTTCCCGGCGAGAGGGGATCCCGGTACTTC
>TRBV2|-|few|TRBJ2-7
CVSRGPRGYEQYF
TGTGTATCGCGGGGGCCCCGGGGATACGAGCAGTACTTC
>TRBV9|TRBD2|medium-sized|TRBJ2-7
CASSATTSAEQYF
TGTGCCAGCAGCGCAACGACTAGCGCCGAGCAGTACTTC
>TRBV7-9|-|-|TRBJ2-2
CASAGGLRTANTGELFF
TGTGCCAGCGCCGGGGGCCTAAGGACCGCGAACACCGGGGAGCTGTTTTTT
>TRBV6-1|TRBD2|-|TRBJ2-7
CATSGTGGPTYEQYF
TGTGCCACCAGCGGGACGGGGGGTCCTACCTACGAGCAGTACTTC
>TRBV7-2|TRBD1|once|TRBJ2-1
CASSLDFGNRGINEQFF
TGTGCCAGCAGCTTAGACTTCGGAAACAGGGGAATAAATGAGCAGTTCTTC
>TRBV11-2|TRBD2|large|TRBJ2-1
CASSLREAHNEQFF
TGTGCCAGCAGCTTGCGGGAGGCCCACAATGAGCAGTTCTTC
>TRBV30|-|-|TRBJ2-1
CACTGNSGSGNEQFF
TGTGCCTGTACCGGGAACTCGGGATCTGGAAATGAGCAGTTCTTC
>TRBV7-9|TRBD1|-|TRBJ2-1
CASSPGQGIGEQFF
TGTGCCAGCAGCCCGGGACAGGGAATTGGTGAGCAGTTCTTC
>TRBV13|TRBD2|once|TRBJ2-7
CASSPGTSGRQQYF
TGTGCCAGCAGCCCCGGGACTAGCGGGAGACAGCAGTACTTC
>TRBV10-3|-|-|TRBJ1-2
CAISEPPGGSPTEGYTF
TGTGCCATCAGTGAACCCCCCGGCGGTTCTCCAACGGAAGGCTACACCTTC
>TRBV4-1|-|once|TRBJ2-5
CASSQDGGKTQYF
TGCGCCAGCAGCCAAGATGGGGGAAAGACCCAGTACTTC
>TRBV4-2|TRBD2|-|TRBJ2-7
CASSQVGAGGSAYEQYF
TGTGCCAGCAGCCAAGTAGGTGCGGGAGGGTCGGCCTACGAGCAGTACTTC
>TRBV19|TRBD1|-|TRBJ1-1
CASKNGRGQGTEAFF
TGTGCCAGTAAGAACGGCAGGGGGCAGGGCACTGAAGCTTTCTTT
>TRBV11-2|TRBD1|-|TRBJ1-1
CASSLDRGGMVNTEAFF
TGTGCCAGCAGCTTGGACAGGGGGGGAATGGTGAACACTGAAGCTTTCTTT
>TRBV5-1|-|few|TRBJ2-3
CASSLPKASGADTQYF
TGCGCCAGCAGCTTGCCCAAGGCCTCGGGTGCAGATACGCAGTATTTT
>TRBV5-1|TRBD2|few|TRBJ2-3
CASSPGTSLTGDTQYF
TGCGCCAGCAGCCCGGGGACTAGCCTTACAGGAGATACGCAGTATTTT
>TRBV29-1|-|large|TRBJ2-5
CSSPIGDNQETQYF
TGCAGCTCTCCTATAGGGGACAACCAAGAGACCCAGTACTTC
>TRBV18|-|-|TRBJ2-1
CASSPQGTTYNEQFF
TGTGCCAGCTCACCACAAGGGACAACCTACAATGAGCAGTTCTTC
>TRBV2|-|-|TRBJ2-6
CASDGGRASGANVLTF
TGTGCCAGTGACGGTGGACGGGCCTCTGGGGCCAACGTCCTGACTTTC
>TRBV25-1|-|-|TRBJ2-2
CASSEMEQLNTGELFF
TGTGCCAGCAGTGAAATGGAGCAGCTGAACACCGGGGAGCTGTTTTTT
>TRBV5-5|-|-|TRBJ1-1
CASSLGPIKLNTEAFF
TGTGCCAGCAGCTTGGGCCCGATAAAATTGAACACTGAAGCTTTCTTT
>TRBV10-1|TRBD1|few|TRBJ2-2
CASRTGDTGELFF
TGCGCCAGCAGGACAGGGGACACCGGGGAGCTGTTTTTT
>TRBV5-1|-|-|TRBJ2-2
CASSLSGGDRELFF
TGCGCCAGCAGTTTGTCAGGGGGGGACCGGGAGCTGTTTTTT
>TRBV5-5|-|few|TRBJ1-5
CASRPGVGNQPQHF
TGTGCCAGCAGGCCAGGGGTTGGCAATCAGCCCCAGCATTTT
>TRBV7-3|-|-|TRBJ2-3
CASSLVFRAWCEGTQYF
TGTGCCAGCAGCTTAGTATTCAGGGCATGGTGCGAGGGTACGCAGTATTTT
>TRBV6-6|-|-|TRBJ2-7
CASRNAPHEQYF
TGTGCCAGCAGAAACGCCCCCCACGAGCAGTACTTC